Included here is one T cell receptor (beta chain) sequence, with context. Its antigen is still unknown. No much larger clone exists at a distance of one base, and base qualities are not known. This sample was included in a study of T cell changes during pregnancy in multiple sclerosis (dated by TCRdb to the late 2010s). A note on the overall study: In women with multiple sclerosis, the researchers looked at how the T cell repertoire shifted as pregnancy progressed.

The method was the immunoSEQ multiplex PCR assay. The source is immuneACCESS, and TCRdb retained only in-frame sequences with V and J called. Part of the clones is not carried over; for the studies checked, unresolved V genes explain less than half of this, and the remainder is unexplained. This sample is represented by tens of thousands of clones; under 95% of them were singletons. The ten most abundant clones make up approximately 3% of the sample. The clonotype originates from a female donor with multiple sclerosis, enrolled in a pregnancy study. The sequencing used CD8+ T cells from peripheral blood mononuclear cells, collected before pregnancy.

The CDR3 has the sequence CASSSPGTGFSDEQYF. The nucleotide sequence reads TGTGCCAGCAGCTCACCCGGGACAGGGTTTTCCGACGAGCAGTACTTC. The receptor chain draws on TRBV5-4 and TRBJ2-7; 9 nucleotides in the junction match TRBD1. CDR3 length: 16 amino acids, cysteine to phenylalanine. The DNA shown is the 48-base CDR3, in frame from base 1. Trimming leaves V shorter by 3 bases and J shorter by 5 bases, with the junction holding 12 bases beyond the gene matches. As encoded in the germline V gene (reference sequence), CDR1 is SGHNT while CDR2 is YYREEE.